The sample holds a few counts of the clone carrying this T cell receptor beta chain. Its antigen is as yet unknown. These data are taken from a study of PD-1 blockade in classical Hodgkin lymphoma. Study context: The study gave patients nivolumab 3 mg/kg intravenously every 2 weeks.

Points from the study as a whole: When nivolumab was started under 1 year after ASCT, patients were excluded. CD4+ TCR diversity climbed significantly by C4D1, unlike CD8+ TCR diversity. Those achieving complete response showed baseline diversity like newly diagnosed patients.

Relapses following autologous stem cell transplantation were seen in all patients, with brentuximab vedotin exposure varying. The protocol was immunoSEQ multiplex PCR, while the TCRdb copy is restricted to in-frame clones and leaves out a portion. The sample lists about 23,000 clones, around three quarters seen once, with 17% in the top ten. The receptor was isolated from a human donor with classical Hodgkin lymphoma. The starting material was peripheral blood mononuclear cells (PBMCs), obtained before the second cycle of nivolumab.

CDR3 nucleotide sequence: TGTGCCAGCAGTTTGGGTATGGGACTTATCTCCTACGAGCAGTACTTC. Translating it yields CASSLGMGLISYEQYF. The chain uses TRBV6-5 and TRBJ2-7; maybe TRBD2 (6 bases). This CDR3 contains 16 residues. Looked up from germline, CDR1 is MNHEY and CDR2 is SVGAGI. V lost 4 bases and J lost 0, with 16 bases in between.